These T cell receptor beta chains were read from a single sample in a study of T cells in Graves' hyperthyroidism and ophthalmopathy. TCRdb redid the calling of the multiplex PCR reads with MiXCR, one entry per CDR3 protein. Of 30,000 to 35,000 distinct CDR3 sequences listed, around 50% are singletons. Sample: blood. These receptors were collected from a woman aged 40 to 50 with Graves' ophthalmopathy. The CDR3 runs from the conserved cysteine through the conserved F or W. D genes are given only for firm matches. Size tells how often a clone was seen (once, few, many) or the class of an expanded clone, and some rows leave it out.

d_call: NA
clone_size: NA
v_call: TRBV20-1
j_call: TRBJ2-3
cdr3_nt: TGCAGTGCCAGAAGGGGGACGTCTAGCACAGATACGCAGTATTTT
cdr3_aa: CSARRGTSSTDTQYF

d_call: TRBD2
clone_size: NA
v_call: TRBV12-3/TRBV12-4
j_call: TRBJ2-1
cdr3_nt: TGTGCCAGCATTAATAGCGGGGGGCAGGCGAATGAGCAGTTCTTC
cdr3_aa: CASINSGGQANEQFF

d_call: NA
clone_size: many
v_call: TRBV7-9
j_call: TRBJ1-5
cdr3_nt: TGTGCCAGCAGCCTAGTAGGGCCCAATCAGCCCCAGCATTTT
cdr3_aa: CASSLVGPNQPQHF

d_call: NA
clone_size: many
v_call: TRBV7-9
j_call: TRBJ1-1
cdr3_nt: TGTGCCAGCAGCTTAGCGGCGCACACTGAAGCTTTCTTT
cdr3_aa: CASSLAAHTEAFF

d_call: TRBD2
clone_size: NA
v_call: TRBV20-1
j_call: TRBJ2-3
cdr3_nt: TGCAGTGCCTCAGATGGGACTAGTGGGGCAGATACGCAGTATTTT
cdr3_aa: CSASDGTSGADTQYF

d_call: NA
clone_size: many
v_call: TRBV12-3/TRBV12-4
j_call: TRBJ1-2
cdr3_nt: TGTGCCAGCAGTTTTGAGGGGCTTAGAGCTGGCTACACCTTC
cdr3_aa: CASSFEGLRAGYTF

d_call: NA
clone_size: NA
v_call: TRBV10-1
j_call: TRBJ1-4
cdr3_nt: TGCGCCAGCAGTGATGGGGGGTGTGAAAAACTGTTTTTT
cdr3_aa: CASSDGGCEKLFF

d_call: TRBD2
clone_size: many
v_call: TRBV12-3/TRBV12-4
j_call: TRBJ2-1
cdr3_nt: TGTGCCAGCAGTTTAGGGACTAGGTCTCATGAGCAGTTCTTC
cdr3_aa: CASSLGTRSHEQFF

d_call: NA
clone_size: few
v_call: TRBV7-6
j_call: TRBJ2-5
cdr3_nt: TGTGCCAGCAGCCGAAAATTAGCGGCAGGGGAGACCCAGTACTTC
cdr3_aa: CASSRKLAAGETQYF

d_call: NA
clone_size: many
v_call: TRBV6-2/TRBV6-3
j_call: TRBJ2-5
cdr3_nt: TGTGCCAGCAGTTATCCGGGGGGCGCGGGAAAGCAAGAGACCCAGTACTTC
cdr3_aa: CASSYPGGAGKQETQYF

d_call: NA
clone_size: NA
v_call: TRBV29-1
j_call: TRBJ2-3
cdr3_nt: TGCAGCGCCCCCGTGAGGGGCGCAGATACGCAGTATTTT
cdr3_aa: CSAPVRGADTQYF

d_call: NA
clone_size: many
v_call: TRBV9
j_call: TRBJ1-2
cdr3_nt: TGTGCCAGCAGCGTTCGTGTCGGGATTGGGTCGAGTGGCTACACCTTC
cdr3_aa: CASSVRVGIGSSGYTF

d_call: NA
clone_size: NA
v_call: TRBV20-1
j_call: TRBJ1-4
cdr3_nt: TGCAGTGCTAGTCTACTAGCGGGAGTAACTAATGAAAAACTGTGTTTT
cdr3_aa: CSASLLAGVTNEKLCF

d_call: NA
clone_size: NA
v_call: TRBV6-6
j_call: TRBJ1-2
cdr3_nt: TGTGCCAGCAGGGGGGGGCGCGGGGAGGAGGGCTACACCTTC
cdr3_aa: CASRGGRGEEGYTF

d_call: NA
clone_size: once
v_call: TRBV6-1
j_call: TRBJ1-1
cdr3_nt: TGTGTCAGCAGTGAAGTGGTGAGTTGCTGGGGTGAAGCTTTCTTT
cdr3_aa: CVSSEVVSCWGEAFF

d_call: TRBD1
clone_size: medium-sized
v_call: TRBV7-2
j_call: TRBJ2-7
cdr3_nt: TGTGCCAGCAGCTTACCTAAAGGACAGGCCTACGAGCAGTACTTC
cdr3_aa: CASSLPKGQAYEQYF

d_call: TRBD1
clone_size: NA
v_call: TRBV2
j_call: TRBJ2-7
cdr3_nt: TGTGCCAGCAGGGCAAAACAGGGGGCGTACGAGCAGTACTTC
cdr3_aa: CASRAKQGAYEQYF

d_call: NA
clone_size: medium-sized
v_call: TRBV10-2
j_call: TRBJ1-5
cdr3_nt: TGCGCCAGCAGTGAGCAGGGTAATCAGCCCCAGCATTTT
cdr3_aa: CASSEQGNQPQHF

d_call: NA
clone_size: medium-sized
v_call: TRBV10-2
j_call: TRBJ1-5
cdr3_nt: TGCGCCAGCACTCGAGGCGACAGCAATCAGCCCCAGCATTTT
cdr3_aa: CASTRGDSNQPQHF

d_call: TRBD1
clone_size: many
v_call: TRBV6-1
j_call: TRBJ1-5
cdr3_nt: TGTGCCAGCAGTGATCCCAGGGGGCCGAGCAATCAGCCCCAGCATTTT
cdr3_aa: CASSDPRGPSNQPQHF

d_call: TRBD1
clone_size: NA
v_call: TRBV10-3
j_call: TRBJ2-1
cdr3_nt: TGTGCCATCAGTTCGACAGGGCATGAGCAGTTCTTC
cdr3_aa: CAISSTGHEQFF

d_call: NA
clone_size: few
v_call: TRBV20-1
j_call: TRBJ1-6
cdr3_nt: TGCAGTGCTTCCGGGGTGAATTCACCCCTCCACTTT
cdr3_aa: CSASGVNSPLHF

d_call: NA
clone_size: medium-sized
v_call: TRBV20-1
j_call: TRBJ2-7
cdr3_nt: TGCAGTGCTATAAGCGCGGACTGGAACTACGAGCAGTACTTC
cdr3_aa: CSAISADWNYEQYF

d_call: NA
clone_size: medium-sized
v_call: TRBV2
j_call: TRBJ1-5
cdr3_nt: TGTGCCAGCAGTGGGGGGGGCGGCGCAGGTCAGCCCCAGCATTTT
cdr3_aa: CASSGGGGAGQPQHF

d_call: NA
clone_size: medium-sized
v_call: TRBV7-2
j_call: TRBJ1-2
cdr3_nt: TGTGCCAGCAGCTTGGATAATGACTATGGCTACACCTTC
cdr3_aa: CASSLDNDYGYTF

d_call: NA
clone_size: medium-sized
v_call: TRBV5-6
j_call: TRBJ1-2
cdr3_nt: TGTGCCAGCACCGGCGAGGGCAGTCACTATGGCTACACCTTC
cdr3_aa: CASTGEGSHYGYTF

d_call: NA
clone_size: NA
v_call: TRBV12-5
j_call: TRBJ2-5
cdr3_nt: TGTGCTAGTGGTTTAGAAGGGACCCAGTACTTC
cdr3_aa: CASGLEGTQYF

d_call: NA
clone_size: many
v_call: TRBV27
j_call: TRBJ2-1
cdr3_nt: TGTGCCAGCAGTTTATCGAATGGGGGGGAGCAGTTCTTC
cdr3_aa: CASSLSNGGEQFF

d_call: TRBD2
clone_size: NA
v_call: TRBV29-1
j_call: TRBJ2-7
cdr3_nt: TGCAGCTTAGGACTAGCGGGGGCCTACGAGCAGTACTTC
cdr3_aa: CSLGLAGAYEQYF

d_call: NA
clone_size: many
v_call: TRBV11-3
j_call: TRBJ2-4
cdr3_nt: TGTGCCAGCAGCCAGAGGTTCAGGCCCGAGGACATTCAGTACTTC
cdr3_aa: CASSQRFRPEDIQYF

d_call: NA
clone_size: NA
v_call: TRBV14
j_call: TRBJ1-6
cdr3_nt: TGTGCCAGCAGCCAAGACTACGACACCTATAATTCACCCCTCCACTTT
cdr3_aa: CASSQDYDTYNSPLHF

d_call: NA
clone_size: many
v_call: TRBV19
j_call: TRBJ1-1
cdr3_nt: TGTGCCAGTAGGAACAGGGAGCGATATTATAACACTGAAGCTTTCTTT
cdr3_aa: CASRNRERYYNTEAFF

d_call: TRBD1
clone_size: many
v_call: TRBV5-1
j_call: TRBJ2-3
cdr3_nt: TGCGCCAGCAGCAGACAGGGGGCTTACACAGATACGCAGTATTTT
cdr3_aa: CASSRQGAYTDTQYF

d_call: NA
clone_size: many
v_call: TRBV12-3/TRBV12-4
j_call: TRBJ2-2
cdr3_nt: TGTGCCAGCAGTTTCGGGCTGACCGGGGAGCTGTTTTTT
cdr3_aa: CASSFGLTGELFF

d_call: TRBD1
clone_size: medium-sized
v_call: TRBV7-3
j_call: TRBJ2-7
cdr3_nt: TGTGCCAGCAGCCGGGACAGGTCCTACGAGCAGTACTTC
cdr3_aa: CASSRDRSYEQYF

d_call: TRBD1
clone_size: many
v_call: TRBV4-3
j_call: TRBJ2-1
cdr3_nt: TGCGCCAGCAGCCGACTCCTTGCCGGGACAGGGTATGACAATGAGCAGTTCTTC
cdr3_aa: CASSRLLAGTGYDNEQFF

d_call: NA
clone_size: NA
v_call: TRBV29-1
j_call: TRBJ2-5
cdr3_nt: TGCAGCGTTTTGAGGGGGAGCCAAGAGACCCAGTACTTC
cdr3_aa: CSVLRGSQETQYF

d_call: NA
clone_size: NA
v_call: TRBV6-5
j_call: TRBJ1-5
cdr3_nt: TGTGCCAGCAGTTGGGACTTCCCAGGCGCCTACGAGCATTTT
cdr3_aa: CASSWDFPGAYEHF

d_call: TRBD1
clone_size: few
v_call: TRBV6-4
j_call: TRBJ2-6
cdr3_nt: TGTGCCAGCAGTGCCACAGGGGCGGACACCGGGGCCAACGTCCTGACTTTC
cdr3_aa: CASSATGADTGANVLTF

d_call: NA
clone_size: NA
v_call: TRBV5-1
j_call: TRBJ2-7
cdr3_nt: TGCGCCAGCAGAGTCGTGGAGAGGGCCAATTACGAGCAGTACTTC
cdr3_aa: CASRVVERANYEQYF

d_call: NA
clone_size: NA
v_call: TRBV2
j_call: TRBJ2-5
cdr3_nt: TGTGCCAGCAGTTCCTTGGGGGGGGGACATCAGCCCCAGTACTTC
cdr3_aa: CASSSLGGGHQPQYF

d_call: NA
clone_size: NA
v_call: TRBV10-1
j_call: TRBJ2-3
cdr3_nt: TGCGCCAGCAGTGAGAGGGACTCCAAACGCGGTGTTGGACAGTATTTT
cdr3_aa: CASSERDSKRGVGQYF

d_call: NA
clone_size: NA
v_call: TRBV5-8
j_call: TRBJ1-1
cdr3_nt: TGTGCCAGCAGCCATCGGACAGCGTCTGAAGCTTTCTTT
cdr3_aa: CASSHRTASEAFF

d_call: NA
clone_size: NA
v_call: TRBV27
j_call: TRBJ2-6
cdr3_nt: TGTGCCAGTACCTCCGGGCTGTGCTCTGGGGCCAACGTCCTGACTTTC
cdr3_aa: CASTSGLCSGANVLTF

d_call: NA
clone_size: NA
v_call: TRBV19
j_call: TRBJ2-1
cdr3_nt: TGTGCTAGTAGTATGGGGGGGACAACGTGCAATGAGCGGTTCTTC
cdr3_aa: CASSMGGTTCNERFF

d_call: TRBD2
clone_size: NA
v_call: TRBV20-1
j_call: TRBJ2-3
cdr3_nt: TGCAGTGCTAGAGATGGGTGGACTAGCGGGAAAATTTCCACAGATACGCAGTATTTT
cdr3_aa: CSARDGWTSGKISTDTQYF

d_call: NA
clone_size: NA
v_call: TRBV28
j_call: TRBJ1-1
cdr3_nt: TGTGCCAGCAGTTTAATCGACAGTCTGAACGCTGAAGCTTTCTTT
cdr3_aa: CASSLIDSLNAEAFF

d_call: NA
clone_size: NA
v_call: TRBV29-1
j_call: TRBJ2-7
cdr3_nt: TGCAGTGGGGGTACGGCCTCCTACGAGCAGTACTTC
cdr3_aa: CSGGTASYEQYF